This record covers a single TCR beta chain. Its antigen is not identified. Trimming removed 5 bases from V and 7 bases from J, with 17 bases in between. This CDR3 comprises 15 residues. Germline loops: CDR1 LNHDA, CDR2 SQIVND (reference sequence). This specimen belongs to a study of cytomegalovirus exposure and HLA in healthy donors. Study-wide context: Earlier work reported 90 million to 120 million unique TCR beta sequences from about 180 million T cells. Study-level findings and limits: Presence/absence analyses rested on an assumption that sequencing depth was roughly uniform across donors. A classifier reportedly called cytomegalovirus status with high sensitivity and specificity.

Primers for the PCR totalled 60 Vbeta and 13 Jbeta. TCRdb's copy holds only in-frame clones and misses some; the assay was immunoSEQ multiplex PCR. The sample lists 250,000 to 350,000 clones, 70% to 90% occurring once. V and J are TRBV19 and TRBJ2-2, with a tentative D call TRBD2 (6 bases). Sequencing was carried out using PBMCs. The TCR was taken from a man aged 35-49 years in good health and CMV-seropositive. The CDR3 loop reads CASSPWSGAGGELFF. The CDR3 nucleotides read TGTGCCAGTAGTCCGTGGTCGGGAGCGGGCGGGGAGCTGTTTTTT.